A single sample gave rise to the 31 T cell receptor beta chains below, sequenced in a study of CD8 T cells in Susac syndrome. RNA in amounts of roughly 0.5 to 1 ug was reverse transcribed with random hexamers. TCRdb re-analysed the immunoSEQ multiplex PCR reads in MiXCR, keeping a single row per CDR3 protein. The repertoire has about 440,000 distinct CDR3 sequences, approximately 85% of them found once; the top ten carry approximately 0.12%. The sample taken for sequencing was CD8+ T cells from PBMCs. These receptors all stem from a human donor with multiple sclerosis.

This chain uses TRBV6-1 with TRBJ2-5; 10 positions agree with TRBD2. Germline-derived CDR1 and CDR2 are MNHNS and SASEGT. The CDR3 has 15 residues. The trim removed 1 base at V and 1 base at J, leaving 0 bases unmatched. CDR3 nucleotides: TGTGCCAGCAGTGAAGTAGCGGGGGGCCAAGAGACCCAGTACTTC. Translated, it gives CASSEVAGGQETQYF.

This clonotype was seen a single time. This chain joins TRBV27 and TRBJ2-1; 11 bases match TRBD2. The CDR3 loop spans 16 amino acids. Germline loops: CDR1 MNHEY, CDR2 SMNVEV (reference sequence). V trimming: 5 bases; J trimming: 5 bases; junction bases outside the gene matches: 8. The CDR3 region is CASSVTGTSGNNEQFF. Here the CDR3 DNA reads TGTGCCAGCAGTGTAACCGGGACTAGCGGAAACAATGAGCAGTTCTTC.

V gene TRBV25-1 combines with J gene TRBJ1-1, with D unresolved. Germline V CDR1 and CDR2: MGHDK, SYGVNS. Trimming stripped 3 bases from V and 3 bases from J, with 11 bases between. The CDR3 has 14 residues. Written as DNA, the CDR3 is TGTGCCAGCAGTGATCCTCGTGGGGACACTGAAGCTTTCTTT. This sequence encodes CASSDPRGDTEAFF. Drawing the rest from reference TRBV25-1 and TRBJ1-1, the complete variable domain is EADIYQTPRYLVIGTGKKITLECSQTMGHDKMYWYQQDPGMELHLIHYSYGVNSTEKGDLSSESTVSRIRTEHFPLTLESARPSHTSQYLCASSDPRGDTEAFFGQGTRLTVV.

V gene TRBV5-1 combines with J gene TRBJ2-4; D perhaps matches TRBD1 (7 bases). CDR3 length: 21 residues. V lost 3 bases and J 0 bases, leaving 28 bases between the germline ends. CDR1 is SGHRS and CDR2 is YFSETQ in the germline V gene. CDR3 residues: CASSSTPQGPGTLSAKNIQYF. CDR3 coding DNA: TGCGCCAGCAGCTCTACTCCACAGGGGCCTGGGACTCTATCAGCCAAAAACATTCAGTACTTC.

The chain recombines TRBV30 with TRBJ2-7; D is undetermined. The CDR3 has 12 amino acids. CDR1 GTSNPN and CDR2 SVGIG come from the germline V gene (reference sequence). V was shortened by 2 bases and J by 6 bases, with 11 bases between the two germline ends. CDR3 nucleotide sequence: TGTGCCTGGAGTCCGACGTATAGCGAGCAGTACTTC. Translation gives CAWSPTYSEQYF.

This chain links TRBV12-3 or TRBV12-4 with TRBJ2-2, with D possibly TRBD1 on 6 matching bases. This CDR3 comprises 13 residues. The germline V and J ends were trimmed by 6 bases and 6 bases, with 11 bases remaining between them. The CDR3 DNA is TGTGCCAGCAGCGTACAGGGCTCCGGGGAGCTGTTTTTT. It specifies CASSVQGSGELFF.

CDR3 amino acids: CASSPGAGRNEQFF. The DNA for the CDR3 is TGTGCCAGCAGCCCCGGGGCGGGGCGCAATGAGCAGTTCTTC. The V gene is TRBV7-6, the J gene TRBJ2-1; tentatively, D is TRBD2 (6 bases). This CDR3 has 14 amino acids. CDR1 and CDR2 from the germline V gene are SGHVS and FNYEAQ. V lost 5 bases, J lost 6 bases, and 14 bases lay in between.

The rearrangement joins TRBV5-6 to TRBJ2-6; D is ambiguous. Germline V lookup: CDR1 SGHDT, CDR2 YYEEEE. Trimming removed 0 bases at V and 0 bases at J, with 10 bases between. This CDR3 contains 17 residues. CDR3 in DNA: TGTGCCAGCAGCTTGGGACTGCGATTCTCTGGGGCCAACGTCCTGACTTTC. It is translated as CASSLGLRFSGANVLTF.

The chain uses TRBV28 and TRBJ1-1; 8 bases line up with TRBD1. The junction had 13 bases not matched to a gene; V was cut back by 3 bases and J by 4 bases. The CDR3 contains 17 residues. CDR1 and CDR2 (germline): MDHEN, SYDVKM. CDR3 protein: CASSLTGQVEGFTEAFF. Here the CDR3 DNA reads TGTGCCAGCAGTTTGACGGGACAGGTGGAAGGATTCACTGAAGCTTTCTTT.

The chain combines TRBV2 with TRBJ2-1; the D is unclear. V was cut by 2 bases and J by 0 bases, with 14 bases left in between. The CDR3 loop spans 17 amino acids. CDR1 is SNHLY and CDR2 is FYNNEI in the germline V gene. CDR3 DNA: TGTGCCAGCAGTGAACGGGCAGAGGTGAGCTCCTACAATGAGCAGTTCTTC. Its protein product is CASSERAEVSSYNEQFF.

This rearrangement joins TRBV13 to TRBJ2-7; TRBD2 matches 11 bases. After removal of 6 bases from V and 6 bases from J, the junction contained 1 base not matched to a gene. The V gene's germline CDR1 is PRHDT and CDR2 FYEKMQ (reference sequence). This CDR3 spans 12 amino acids. This CDR3 is CASRTSGTEQYF. The CDR3 bases are TGTGCCAGCAGGACTAGCGGGACCGAGCAGTACTTC.

The chain carries TRBV24-1 and TRBJ2-3; D might be TRBD1 (5 bases). Germline V gene data show CDR1 as KGHDR and CDR2 as SFDVKD. This CDR3 has 15 residues. Trimming shortened V by 3 bases and J by 4 bases, and 13 bases separated the two germline ends. The CDR3 nucleotides read TGTGCCACCAGTGATCTCCGCGAAGGGGCAGATACGCAGTATTTT. Its protein product is CATSDLREGADTQYF.

This clonotype was recorded only once. The chain recombines TRBV7-9 with TRBJ2-1, with D perhaps TRBD2 (6 bases). V was cut by 5 bases and J by 5 bases, with 22 bases left in between. The CDR3 loop spans 17 amino acids. Per the germline V gene, CDR1 is SEHNR and CDR2 is FQNEAQ (reference sequence). CDR3: CASSAWTGLPGDNEQFF. In nucleotides, the CDR3 is TGTGCCAGCAGCGCATGGACGGGCCTCCCGGGGGACAATGAGCAGTTCTTC.

The chain is built from TRBV6-1 and TRBJ2-7; possibly TRBD2 for D (5 bases). V lost 3 bases and J 3 bases, leaving 12 bases between the germline ends. The germline CDR1 and CDR2 sequences are MNHNS and SASEGT. CDR3 length: 14 residues. The CDR3 nucleotides read TGTGCCAGCAGTGACCCCCAGCGGCACTACGAGCAGTACTTC. This sequence encodes CASSDPQRHYEQYF.

The V and J genes are TRBV20-1 and TRBJ1-1, with 7 bases lining up with TRBD1. Per the germline V gene, CDR1 is DFQATT and CDR2 is SNEGSKA (reference sequence). V lost 3 bases to trimming and J lost 4 bases; unmatched junction nucleotides: 8. This CDR3 contains 14 residues. The CDR3 region is CSARPVAGGTEAFF. As DNA, the CDR3 is TGCAGTGCTAGGCCGGTGGCAGGGGGCACTGAAGCTTTCTTT.

The rearrangement links TRBV13 to TRBJ2-2; TRBD1 or TRBD2 may be the D gene (5 bases each). The CDR3 extends over 14 amino acids. V shed 0 bases and J shed 7 bases, with 9 bases lying between them. Germline V gene sequence: CDR1 PRHDT, CDR2 FYEKMQ (reference sequence). As DNA, the CDR3 is TGTGCCAGCAGCTTAGGTGGGACCCTCGGGGAGCTGTTTTTT. It translates to CASSLGGTLGELFF.

This clonotype has just a few counts. The rearrangement links TRBV24-1 to TRBJ2-1; TRBD1 might be the D (6 bases). The ends were cut back, 2 bases at V and 5 bases at J, with 9 bases in the middle. Germline V gives CDR1 KGHDR, CDR2 SFDVKD. This CDR3 is built from 14 residues. CDR3 in DNA: TGTGCCACCAGTGATTGGACAGCGAACAATGAGCAGTTCTTC. It translates to CATSDWTANNEQFF.

The rearrangement links TRBV27 to TRBJ2-7, with D possibly TRBD2 on 6 matching bases. Trimming took off 0 bases at V and 5 bases at J, with 17 bases between the two ends. This CDR3 contains 16 residues. Germline CDR1 reads MNHEY; CDR2 reads SMNVEV (reference sequence). CDR3 nucleotides: TGTGCCAGCAGTTTATCGTTCCAGGGAGGATCCGACGAGCAGTACTTC. Translated, it gives CASSLSFQGGSDEQYF.

Details on this clonotype: The junction differs from germline at one of its ends, possibly a read error. As DNA, the CDR3 is TGCAGCGTTAAAGAGGAAACCGGGGAGCTGTTTTTT. Its protein product is CSVKEETGELFF. This rearrangement joins TRBV29-1 to TRBJ2-2; D not resolved. This CDR3 is built from 12 residues. Germline assignment: CDR1 SQVTM and CDR2 ANQGSEA.

The V and J genes are TRBV19 and TRBJ2-1; D remains ambiguous. With 3 bases removed from V and 10 bases from J, the gap between germline ends came to 13 bases. Germline CDR1 is LNHDA and CDR2 is SQIVND (reference sequence). The CDR3 contains 13 residues. CDR3 amino acids: CASSIRSGWEQFF. The CDR3 nucleotides are TGTGCCAGTAGTATCCGATCAGGATGGGAGCAGTTCTTC.

This chain connects TRBV19 to TRBJ2-7; D possibly corresponds to TRBD1 (5 bases). CDR1 and CDR2 from the germline V gene are LNHDA and SQIVND (reference sequence). This CDR3 has 11 residues. Trimming cost V 10 bases and J 2 bases, with 9 bases left between them. For the CDR3, the DNA is TGTGCCACCGCAGGGACCTACGAGCAGTACTTC. Translated, it gives CATAGTYEQYF.

The chain uses TRBV27 and TRBJ2-7; D may be TRBD1 (7 bases). V was pared by 5 bases and J by 1 base, with 12 bases between. The CDR3 consists of 14 residues. Germline assignment: CDR1 MNHEY and CDR2 SMNVEV (reference sequence). CDR3 in DNA: TGTGCCAGCAGTCTCAGGGGGGTTTCCTACGAGCAGTACTTC. Translating gives CASSLRGVSYEQYF.

The chain recombines TRBV20-1 with TRBJ2-7, with 9 bases matching TRBD2. CDR1 and CDR2 from the germline V gene are DFQATT and SNEGSKA (reference sequence). The CDR3 is made up of 16 amino acids. Trimming removed 0 bases from V and 3 bases from J; junction bases left unmatched: 9. CDR3 DNA sequence: TGCAGTGCTAGAGATCCCGCGAGACTAGCGGACTACGAGCAGTACTTC. Translating gives CSARDPARLADYEQYF.

The chain carries TRBV12-3 or TRBV12-4 and TRBJ2-2; 14 bases are shared with TRBD2. The CDR3 is made up of 17 amino acids. J gave up 4 bases and V 6 bases, and 7 bases lay outside the gene matches. The CDR3 is CASSLGTSGSVTGELFF. The CDR3 DNA follows: TGTGCCAGCAGCCTAGGGACTAGCGGGAGTGTCACCGGGGAGCTGTTTTTT.

V usage is TRBV7-9 and J usage is TRBJ2-7; the match to TRBD2 covers 8 bases. The germline V gene encodes CDR1 SEHNR and CDR2 FQNEAQ (reference sequence). Trimming removed 4 bases from V and 4 bases from J; junction bases left unmatched: 21. The CDR3 length is 19 residues. The CDR3 DNA is TGTGCCAGCAGCTCGACCGGACTAGCAGCCGAAACTTCTATGTACGAGCAGTACTTC. It codes for CASSSTGLAAETSMYEQYF.

J is TRBJ2-1 and V is TRBV2, with 11 bases matching TRBD2. In germline, CDR1 is SNHLY, CDR2 FYNNEI. Unmatched junction bases numbered 12, after V lost 1 base and J lost 7 bases. The CDR3 loop spans 18 amino acids. The CDR3 coding sequence is TGTGCCAGCAGTGAAGGAGGGGGACTAGCGGATCTCACAAATGAGCAGTTCTTC. Translated, it gives CASSEGGGLADLTNEQFF.

The chain is built from TRBV20-1 and TRBJ1-1, with TRBD1 matching 8 bases. V dropped 2 bases and J dropped 3; count of bases not matched to a gene: 8. CDR1 and CDR2 from the germline V gene are DFQATT and SNEGSKA (reference sequence). This CDR3 region has 15 residues. CDR3 sequence reads: CSARQGARVDTEAFF. CDR3 sequence (DNA): TGCAGTGCTAGACAGGGGGCTCGAGTGGACACTGAAGCTTTCTTT.

The V gene is TRBV27, the J gene TRBJ2-1; 11 bases agree with TRBD2. This CDR3 has 15 residues. Unmatched junction bases numbered 2, after V lost 5 bases and J lost 2 bases. The germline CDR1 and CDR2 sequences are MNHEY and SMNVEV (reference sequence). The CDR3: CASSTSGGPYNEQFF. The DNA of the CDR3 is TGTGCCAGCAGTACTAGCGGGGGACCCTACAATGAGCAGTTCTTC.

The chain recombines TRBV29-1 with TRBJ1-1; 11 bases map to TRBD1. The CDR3 extends over 16 amino acids. V shed 0 bases, J shed 1 base, and the junction held 4 bases outside the gene matches. CDR1 is SQVTM, CDR2 ANQGSEA, per germline. The CDR3 spells CSVEDGGQGANTEAFF. DNA for the CDR3: TGCAGCGTTGAAGATGGAGGACAGGGGGCGAACACTGAAGCTTTCTTT.

The chain employs TRBV27 and TRBJ1-1; D might be TRBD1 (5 bases). The V and J ends lost 4 bases and 3 bases respectively, with 9 bases between them. The CDR3 runs to 13 residues. Germline CDR1 MNHEY, CDR2 SMNVEV (reference sequence). The CDR3 sequence is CASSSDRYTEAFF. The CDR3 bases are TGTGCCAGCAGTTCAGACAGATACACTGAAGCTTTCTTT.

CDR3 DNA: TGCGCCAGCAGCCAACTAGGAACTAATGAAAAACTGTTTTTT. It translates to CASSQLGTNEKLFF. The chain uses TRBV4-1 and TRBJ1-4; no clear D. Trimming took 2 bases from V and 1 from J, leaving 5 bases between them. The CDR3 consists of 14 residues. CDR1 and CDR2 (germline): MGHRA, YSYEKL.